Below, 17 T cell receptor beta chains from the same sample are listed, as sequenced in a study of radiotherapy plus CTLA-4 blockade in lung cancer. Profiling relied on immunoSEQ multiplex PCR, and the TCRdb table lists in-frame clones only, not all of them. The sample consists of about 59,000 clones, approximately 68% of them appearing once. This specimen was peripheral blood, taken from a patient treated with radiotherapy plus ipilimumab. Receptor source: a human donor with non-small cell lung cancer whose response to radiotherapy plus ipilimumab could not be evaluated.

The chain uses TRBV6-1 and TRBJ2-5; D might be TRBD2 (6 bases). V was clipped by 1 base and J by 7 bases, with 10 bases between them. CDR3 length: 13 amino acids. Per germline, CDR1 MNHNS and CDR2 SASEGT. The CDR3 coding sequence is TGTGCCAGCAGTGAAGGACTAGTCGGGACCCAGTACTTC. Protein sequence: CASSEGLVGTQYF.

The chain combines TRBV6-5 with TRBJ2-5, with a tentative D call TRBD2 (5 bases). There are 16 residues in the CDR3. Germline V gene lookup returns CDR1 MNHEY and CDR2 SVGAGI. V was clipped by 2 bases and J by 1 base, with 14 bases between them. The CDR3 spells CASSYEYGKVQETQYF. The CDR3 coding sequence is TGTGCCAGCAGTTACGAGTACGGGAAGGTCCAAGAGACCCAGTACTTC.

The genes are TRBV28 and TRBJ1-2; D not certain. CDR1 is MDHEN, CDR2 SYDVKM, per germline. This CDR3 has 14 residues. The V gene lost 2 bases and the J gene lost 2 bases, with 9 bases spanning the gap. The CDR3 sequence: CASSLAGANYGYTF. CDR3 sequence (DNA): TGTGCCAGCAGTTTAGCGGGAGCCAACTATGGCTACACCTTC.

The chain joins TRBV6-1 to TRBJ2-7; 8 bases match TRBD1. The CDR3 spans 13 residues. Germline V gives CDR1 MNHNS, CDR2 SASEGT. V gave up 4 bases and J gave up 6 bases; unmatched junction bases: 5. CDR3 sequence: CASSAMTGVEQYF. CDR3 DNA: TGTGCCAGCAGTGCAATGACAGGGGTCGAGCAGTACTTC.

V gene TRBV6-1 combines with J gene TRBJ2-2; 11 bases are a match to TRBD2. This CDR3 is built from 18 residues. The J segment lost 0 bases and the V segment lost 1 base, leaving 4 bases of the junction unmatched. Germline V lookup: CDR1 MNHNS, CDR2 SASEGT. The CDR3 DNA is TGTGCCAGCAGTGAAGTTTTAGCGGGAGGGCCGAACACCGGGGAGCTGTTTTTT. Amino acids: CASSEVLAGGPNTGELFF.

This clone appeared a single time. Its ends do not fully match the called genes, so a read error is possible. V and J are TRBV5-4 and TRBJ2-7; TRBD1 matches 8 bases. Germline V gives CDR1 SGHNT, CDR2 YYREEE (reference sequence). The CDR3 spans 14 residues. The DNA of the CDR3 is TGTGCCAGCAGCTTGGGGGGACAGGACGCCGTCCTGCACTTC. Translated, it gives CASSLGGQDAVLHF.

In DNA form, the CDR3 reads TGCAGCGGCGAGACAGGGACAAATGGCTACACCTTC. Amino acid sequence: CSGETGTNGYTF. J is TRBJ1-2 and V is TRBV29-1, with 7 bases that match TRBD1. Germline assignment: CDR1 SQVTM and CDR2 ANQGSEA. The CDR3 extends over 12 amino acids. With 7 bases clipped from V and 6 bases from J, the junction kept 8 bases outside the gene matches.

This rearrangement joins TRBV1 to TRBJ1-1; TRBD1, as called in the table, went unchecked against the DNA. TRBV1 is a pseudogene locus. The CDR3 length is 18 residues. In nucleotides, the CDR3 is TGCACCAGCAGCCAAGATGGCCCTAATGGACAGATGAACACTGAAGCTTTCTTT. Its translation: CTSSQDGPNGQMNTEAFF.

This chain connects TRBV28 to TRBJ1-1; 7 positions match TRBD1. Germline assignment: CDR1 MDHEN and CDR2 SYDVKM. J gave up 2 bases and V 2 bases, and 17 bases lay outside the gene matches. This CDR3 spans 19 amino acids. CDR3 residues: CASSLGSGRGRGVNTEAFF. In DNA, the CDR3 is TGTGCCAGCAGTTTAGGGTCGGGTAGGGGGCGCGGAGTCAACACTGAAGCTTTCTTT.

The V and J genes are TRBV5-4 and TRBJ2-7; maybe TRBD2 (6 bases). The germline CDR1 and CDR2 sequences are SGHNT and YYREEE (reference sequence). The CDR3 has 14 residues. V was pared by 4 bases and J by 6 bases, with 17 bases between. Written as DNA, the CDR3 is TGTGCCAGCAGCCCCGCCGGGACTGCCCTCGAGCAGTACTTC. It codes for CASSPAGTALEQYF.

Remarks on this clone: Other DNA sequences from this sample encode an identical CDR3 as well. The CDR3 DNA follows: TGTGCCAGCAGCCGGCTACAGGGGGTCGAGCCCCAGCATTTT. Its translation is CASSRLQGVEPQHF. The chain has TRBV7-8 and TRBJ1-5; 8 nucleotides agree with TRBD1. Germline CDR1 and CDR2: SGHVS and FQNEAQ. The CDR3 is made up of 14 amino acids. V lost 5 bases to trimming and J lost 8 bases; unmatched junction nucleotides: 8.

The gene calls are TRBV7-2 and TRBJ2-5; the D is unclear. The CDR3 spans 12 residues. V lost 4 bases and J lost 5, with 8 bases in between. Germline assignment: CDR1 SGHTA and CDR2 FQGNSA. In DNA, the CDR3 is TGTGCCAGCAGCTCCTTGGCCGAGACCCAGTACTTC. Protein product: CASSSLAETQYF.

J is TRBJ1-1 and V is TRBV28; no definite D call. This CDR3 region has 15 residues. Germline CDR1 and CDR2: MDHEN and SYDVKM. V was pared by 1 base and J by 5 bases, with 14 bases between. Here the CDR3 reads CASSLSSGFGTEAFF. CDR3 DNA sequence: TGTGCCAGCAGTTTATCGTCGGGGTTCGGGACTGAAGCTTTCTTT.

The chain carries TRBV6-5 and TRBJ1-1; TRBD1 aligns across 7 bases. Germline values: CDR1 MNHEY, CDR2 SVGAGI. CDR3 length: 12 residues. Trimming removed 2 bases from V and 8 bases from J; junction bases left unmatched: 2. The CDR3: CASSYGTVEAFF. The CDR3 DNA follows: TGTGCCAGCAGTTACGGGACAGTCGAAGCTTTCTTT.

The CDR3 loop reads CASNSGSTNEKLFF. The CDR3 region has the DNA TGTGCCAGCAACTCGGGATCAACTAATGAAAAACTGTTTTTT. This chain uses TRBV6-1 with TRBJ1-4; D uncertain. The germline CDR1 and CDR2 sequences are MNHNS and SASEGT. Trimming removed 7 bases from V and 0 bases from J, with 9 bases in between. The CDR3 is 14 amino acids.

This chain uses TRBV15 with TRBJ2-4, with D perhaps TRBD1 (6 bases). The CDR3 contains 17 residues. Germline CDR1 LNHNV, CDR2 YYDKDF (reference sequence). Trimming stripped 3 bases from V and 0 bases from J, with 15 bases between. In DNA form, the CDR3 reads TGTGCCACCAGCAGGGAGAGACAGGCCCTAGCCAAAAACATTCAGTACTTC. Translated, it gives CATSRERQALAKNIQYF.

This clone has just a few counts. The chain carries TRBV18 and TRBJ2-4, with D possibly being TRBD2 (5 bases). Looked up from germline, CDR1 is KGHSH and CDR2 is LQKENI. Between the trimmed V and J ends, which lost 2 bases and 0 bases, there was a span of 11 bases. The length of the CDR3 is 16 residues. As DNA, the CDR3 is TGTGCCAGCTCACCAATGAGGGCAGGAGCCAAAAACATTCAGTACTTC. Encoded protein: CASSPMRAGAKNIQYF.